The clone carrying this TCR beta chain was counted a few times. TCRdb called the 5' RACE reads again in MiXCR, with one record for every CDR3 protein. Of 100,000 to 150,000 distinct CDR3 sequences in the sample, about a sixth were seen once. These data come from a study of T-cell memory formation after mild COVID-19. Germline V gene sequence: CDR1 MGHRA, CDR2 YSYEKL. There are 12 residues in the CDR3. The sequence was obtained from a man aged 18 to 30 who had mild COVID-19 (a few samples of this study predate the infection). Cell type and time point are not known. The chain is built from TRBV4-1 and TRBJ2-2; TRBD1 agrees at 10 bases. Specimen: PBMCs or a T cell subset sorted from them (not recorded which). The CDR3 sequence is CGQGAVNGELFF. In DNA form, the CDR3 reads TGCGGACAGGGGGCGGTAAACGGGGAGCTGTTTTTT.